This T cell receptor (beta chain) was profiled in a study of CD8+ T cells in alopecia areata. Patients with alopecia areata provided lesional scalp punch biopsies as well as peripheral blood. The CDR3 totals 13 residues. The V end lost 9 bases, the J end lost 4 bases, and 15 bases lay between the germline ends. CDR1 and CDR2 (germline): LNHDA, SQIVND (reference sequence). Study findings and constraints: Scalp repertoires also include resident alphabeta T cells from normal skin.

This clone was counted only a few times. What it binds is unknown. Reverse transcribed after extraction, RNA yielded cDNA as the sequencing template. The protocol was immunoSEQ multiplex PCR, while the TCRdb copy is restricted to in-frame clones and leaves out a portion. Among 150,000 to 200,000 clones listed, about 63% were seen once. The sample was CD4+ T cells sorted from blood, taken at week 0. The clonotype was recovered from a human donor with alopecia areata. The chain uses TRBV19 and TRBJ1-1; possible D gene TRBD1, 5 bases. This chain's CDR3 is CASGTTGGTEAFF. Here the CDR3 DNA reads TGTGCCAGCGGTACCACGGGGGGCACTGAAGCTTTCTTT.